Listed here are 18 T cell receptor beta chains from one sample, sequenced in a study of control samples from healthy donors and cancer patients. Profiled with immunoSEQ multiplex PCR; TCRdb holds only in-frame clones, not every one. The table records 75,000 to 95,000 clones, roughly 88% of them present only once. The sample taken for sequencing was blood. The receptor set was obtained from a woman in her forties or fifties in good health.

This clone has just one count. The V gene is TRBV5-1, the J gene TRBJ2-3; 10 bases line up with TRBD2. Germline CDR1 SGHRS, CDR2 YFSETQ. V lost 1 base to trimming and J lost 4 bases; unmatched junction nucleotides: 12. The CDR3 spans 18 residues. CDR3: CASSLIDSGGTIADTQYF. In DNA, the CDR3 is TGCGCCAGCAGCTTGATTGATAGCGGGGGGACGATAGCAGATACGCAGTATTTT. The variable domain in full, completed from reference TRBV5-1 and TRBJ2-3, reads KAGVTQTPRYLIKTRGQQVTLSCSPISGHRSVSWYQQTPGQGLQFLFEYFSETQRNKGNFPGRFSGRQFSNSRSEMNVSTLELGDSALYLCASSLIDSGGTIADTQYFGPGTRLTVL.

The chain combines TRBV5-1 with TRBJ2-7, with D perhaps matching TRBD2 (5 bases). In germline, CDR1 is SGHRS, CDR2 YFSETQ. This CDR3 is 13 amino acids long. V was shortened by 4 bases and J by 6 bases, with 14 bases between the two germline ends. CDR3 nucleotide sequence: TGCGCCAGCAGCCCACAATCCCGGGGCGAGCAGTACTTC. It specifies CASSPQSRGEQYF.

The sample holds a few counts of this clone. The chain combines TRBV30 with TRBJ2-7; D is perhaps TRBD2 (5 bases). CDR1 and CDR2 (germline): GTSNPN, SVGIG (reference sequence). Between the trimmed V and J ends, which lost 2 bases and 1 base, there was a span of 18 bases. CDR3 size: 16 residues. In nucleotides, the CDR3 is TGTGCCTGGAGTTCCACTAGACTCCCAAAATCCTACGAGCAGTACTTC. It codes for CAWSSTRLPKSYEQYF.

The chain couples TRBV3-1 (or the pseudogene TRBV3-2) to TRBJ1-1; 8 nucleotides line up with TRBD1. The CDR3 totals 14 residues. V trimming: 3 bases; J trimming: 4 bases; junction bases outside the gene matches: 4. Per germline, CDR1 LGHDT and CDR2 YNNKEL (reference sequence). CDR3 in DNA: TGTGCCAGCAGCCAGTCCGACAGGGGCACTGAAGCTTTCTTT. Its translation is CASSQSDRGTEAFF.

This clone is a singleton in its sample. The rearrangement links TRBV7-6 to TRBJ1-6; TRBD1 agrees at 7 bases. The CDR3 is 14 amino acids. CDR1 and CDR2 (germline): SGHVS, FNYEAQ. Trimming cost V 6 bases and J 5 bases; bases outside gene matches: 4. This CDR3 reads CASRAQGNNSPLHF. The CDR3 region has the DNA TGTGCCAGCAGGGCACAGGGGAATAATTCACCCCTCCACTTT. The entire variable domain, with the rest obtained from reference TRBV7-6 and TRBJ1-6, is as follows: GAGVSQSPRYKVTKRGQDVALRCDPISGHVSLYWYRQALGQGPEFLTYFNYEAQQDKSGLPNDRFSAERPEGSISTLTIQRTEQRDSAMYRCASRAQGNNSPLHFGNGTRLTVT.

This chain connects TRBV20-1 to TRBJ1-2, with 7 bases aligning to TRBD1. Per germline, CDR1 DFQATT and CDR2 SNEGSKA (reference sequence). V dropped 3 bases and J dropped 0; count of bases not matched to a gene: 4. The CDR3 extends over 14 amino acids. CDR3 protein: CSASTGTANYGYTF. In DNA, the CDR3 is TGCAGTGCTAGTACCGGGACAGCTAACTATGGCTACACCTTC.

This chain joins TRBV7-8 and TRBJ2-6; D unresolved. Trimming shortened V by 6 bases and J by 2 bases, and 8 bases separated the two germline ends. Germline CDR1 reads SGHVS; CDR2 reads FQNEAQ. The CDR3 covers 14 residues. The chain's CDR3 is CASRPVAGANVLTF. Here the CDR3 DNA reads TGTGCCAGCAGGCCCGTGGCTGGGGCCAACGTCCTGACTTTC.

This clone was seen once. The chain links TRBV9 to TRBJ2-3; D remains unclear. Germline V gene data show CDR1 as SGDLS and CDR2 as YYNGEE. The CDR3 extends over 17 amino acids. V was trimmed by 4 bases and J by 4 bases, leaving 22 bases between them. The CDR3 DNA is TGTGCCAGCAGCCCCTCAAATAGGGCCAGAGGATCAGATACGCAGTATTTT. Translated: CASSPSNRARGSDTQYF.

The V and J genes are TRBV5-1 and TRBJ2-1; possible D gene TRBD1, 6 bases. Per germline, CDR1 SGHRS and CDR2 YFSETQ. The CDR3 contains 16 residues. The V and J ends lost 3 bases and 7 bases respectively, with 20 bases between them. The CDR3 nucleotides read TGCGCCAGCAGCTCAAGCGGCAGGGGCTCTCTAAATGAGCAGTTCTTC. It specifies CASSSSGRGSLNEQFF.

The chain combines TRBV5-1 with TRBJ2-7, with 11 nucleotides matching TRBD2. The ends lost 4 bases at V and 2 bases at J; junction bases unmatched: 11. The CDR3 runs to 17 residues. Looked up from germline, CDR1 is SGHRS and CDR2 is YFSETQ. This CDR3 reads CASSPTPTSGGAYEQYF. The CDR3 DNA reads TGCGCCAGCAGCCCAACCCCTACTAGCGGGGGAGCCTACGAGCAGTACTTC.

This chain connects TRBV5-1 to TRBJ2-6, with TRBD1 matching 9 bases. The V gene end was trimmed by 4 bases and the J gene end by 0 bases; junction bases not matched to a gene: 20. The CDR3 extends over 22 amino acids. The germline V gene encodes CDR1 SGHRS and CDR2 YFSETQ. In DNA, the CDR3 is TGCGCCAGCAGCCCGTCGAACCTCTTAGACTGGGACAGGGTCTCTGGGGCCAACGTCCTGACTTTC. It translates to CASSPSNLLDWDRVSGANVLTF.

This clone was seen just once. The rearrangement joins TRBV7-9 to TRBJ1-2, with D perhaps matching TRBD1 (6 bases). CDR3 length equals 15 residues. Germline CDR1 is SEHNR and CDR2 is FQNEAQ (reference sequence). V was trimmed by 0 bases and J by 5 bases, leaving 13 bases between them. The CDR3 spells CASSLAQGIKYGYTF. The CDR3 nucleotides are TGTGCCAGCAGCTTAGCGCAGGGGATCAAATATGGCTACACCTTC.

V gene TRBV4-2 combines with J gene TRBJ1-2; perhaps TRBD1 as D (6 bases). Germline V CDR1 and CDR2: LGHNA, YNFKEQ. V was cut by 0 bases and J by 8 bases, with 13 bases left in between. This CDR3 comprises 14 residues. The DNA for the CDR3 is TGTGCCAGCAGCCAAGAGGGTCTAGGGGGAGGCTACACCTTC. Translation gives CASSQEGLGGGYTF.

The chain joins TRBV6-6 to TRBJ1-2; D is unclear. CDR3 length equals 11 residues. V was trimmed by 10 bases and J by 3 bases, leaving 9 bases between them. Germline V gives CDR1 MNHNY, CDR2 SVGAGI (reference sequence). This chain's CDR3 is CATRNHYGYTF. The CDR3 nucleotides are TGTGCCACCAGAAACCACTATGGCTACACCTTC.

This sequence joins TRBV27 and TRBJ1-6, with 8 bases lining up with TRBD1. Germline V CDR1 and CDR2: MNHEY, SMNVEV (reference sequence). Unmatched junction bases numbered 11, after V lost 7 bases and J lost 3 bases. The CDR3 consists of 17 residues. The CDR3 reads CASMQGAFLDYNSPLHF. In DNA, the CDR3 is TGTGCCAGCATGCAGGGGGCGTTTCTAGACTATAATTCACCCCTCCACTTT.

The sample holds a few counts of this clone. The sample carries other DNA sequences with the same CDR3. The CDR3, as DNA: TGCAGCGTTGACAGAGGAGGCACAGATACGCAGTATTTT. Protein: CSVDRGGTDTQYF. J is TRBJ2-3 and V is TRBV29-1; D not resolved. With 3 bases removed from V and 1 base from J, the gap between germline ends came to 8 bases. The CDR3 consists of 13 residues. In germline, CDR1 is SQVTM, CDR2 ANQGSEA.

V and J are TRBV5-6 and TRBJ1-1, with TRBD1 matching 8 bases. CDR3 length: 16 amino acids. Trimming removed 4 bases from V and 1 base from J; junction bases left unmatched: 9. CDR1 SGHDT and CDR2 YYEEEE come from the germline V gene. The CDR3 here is CASSPGTGRWNTEAFF. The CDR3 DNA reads TGTGCCAGCAGCCCGGGGACAGGTAGATGGAACACTGAAGCTTTCTTT. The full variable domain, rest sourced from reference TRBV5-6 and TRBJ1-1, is DAGVTQSPTHLIKTRGQQVTLRCSPKSGHDTVSWYQQALGQGPQFIFQYYEEEERQRGNFPDRFSGHQFPNYSSELNVNALLLGDSALYLCASSPGTGRWNTEAFFGQGTRLTVV.

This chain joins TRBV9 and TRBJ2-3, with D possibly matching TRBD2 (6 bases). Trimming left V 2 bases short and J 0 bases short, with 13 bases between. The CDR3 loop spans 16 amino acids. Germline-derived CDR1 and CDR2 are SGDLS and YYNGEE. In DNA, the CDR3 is TGTGCCAGCAGCGTTTATTGGGGAGGTAGCACAGATACGCAGTATTTT. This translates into CASSVYWGGSTDTQYF.